Below, 14 T cell receptor beta chains from the same sample are listed, as sequenced in a study of T cells in Graves' hyperthyroidism and ophthalmopathy. TCR beta CDR3 regions were amplified from RNA. First-round RT-PCR of the TCR CDR3 relied on the HTBI primer set. Via MiXCR, TCRdb re-called the multiplex PCR reads, giving one row per CDR3 protein. The sample has 350,000 or so distinct CDR3 sequences, around 20% seen once. The sample consisted of blood. The source is a woman aged 50 to 60 with Graves' hyperthyroidism.

About this clonotype: Given a much more abundant clone one base away, this may be a read error. The gene calls are TRBV12-3 or TRBV12-4 and TRBJ2-2, with 11 bases that match TRBD2. The CDR3 length is 16 residues. DNA of the CDR3: TGTGCCAGCAGGCGAATAGCGGGGGGGCAAACCGGGGAGCTGTCTTTT. Its translation is CASRRIAGGQTGELSF.

This clonotype was found many times. The V and J genes are TRBV6-1 and TRBJ2-7; D might be TRBD1 (7 bases). The germline CDR1 and CDR2 sequences are MNHNS and SASEGT. This CDR3 contains 14 residues. Trimming took off 10 bases at V and 0 bases at J, with 16 bases between the two ends. The CDR3: CATNQGGSSYEQYF. For the CDR3, the DNA is TGTGCCACCAATCAGGGGGGAAGCTCCTACGAGCAGTACTTC.

As to this clonotype: A much larger clone sits a single nucleotide away, making a read error possible. V is TRBV3-1 and J is TRBJ1-5; the D gene is possibly TRBD1 (5 bases). The CDR3 sequence is 14 residues long. Germline CDR1 LGHDT, CDR2 YNNKEL (reference sequence). The CDR3 protein is CACSQGAGYRPQHF. In DNA, the CDR3 is TGTGCCTGCAGCCAAGGGGCAGGTTATCGGCCCCAGCATTTT.

V usage is TRBV18 and J usage is TRBJ1-1; 9 bases line up with TRBD1. CDR1 is KGHSH and CDR2 is LQKENI in the germline V gene. V trimming: 9 bases; J trimming: 5 bases; junction bases outside the gene matches: 10. The CDR3 length is 14 residues. This chain's CDR3 is CARRANRGPTEAFF. The CDR3 region has the DNA TGTGCCAGGAGAGCGAACAGGGGGCCTACTGAAGCTTTCTTT.

J is TRBJ2-3 and V is TRBV4-2; 9 bases fit TRBD2. The CDR3 is 16 amino acids. V lost 0 bases, J lost 5 bases, and 6 bases stayed unmatched. Germline CDR1 LGHNA, CDR2 YNFKEQ. CDR3: CASSQEAGGPRDTQYF. Here the CDR3 DNA reads TGTGCCAGCAGCCAAGAGGCGGGGGGGCCGAGAGATACGCAGTATTTT.

This clonotype has a count of ten or more. V and J are TRBV18 and TRBJ1-5; D is unresolved. The CDR3 sequence is 15 residues long. Trimming pared 2 bases from V and 2 bases from J, leaving 10 bases between. CDR1 and CDR2 from the germline V gene are KGHSH and LQKENI. The CDR3 sequence: CASSPGDGGNQPQHF. As DNA, the CDR3 is TGTGCCAGCTCACCAGGAGATGGGGGCAATCAGCCCCAGCATTTT.

At least ten counts were recorded for this clonotype. The rearrangement links TRBV27 to TRBJ2-2, with D unclear. Per the germline V gene, CDR1 is MNHEY and CDR2 is SMNVEV (reference sequence). The CDR3 is made up of 14 amino acids. V lost 0 bases, J lost 5 bases, and 7 bases lay in between. CDR3 protein: CASSLSGETGELFF. As DNA, the CDR3 is TGTGCCAGCAGTTTATCGGGCGAGACCGGGGAGCTGTTTTTT.

The rearrangement joins TRBV29-1 to TRBJ2-3; 9 bases align to TRBD2. The J segment lost 6 bases and the V segment lost 4 bases, leaving 8 bases of the junction unmatched. CDR3 size: 14 residues. Germline V gene data show CDR1 as SQVTM and CDR2 as ANQGSEA. The CDR3 protein is CSVGGGGDLDTQYF. For the CDR3, the DNA is TGCAGCGTTGGAGGCGGGGGGGATTTGGATACGCAGTATTTT.

The V and J genes are TRBV2 and TRBJ2-1; TRBD2 matches at 16 bases. The V gene end was trimmed by 6 bases and the J gene end by 10 bases; junction bases not matched to a gene: 9. Germline-derived CDR1 and CDR2 are SNHLY and FYNNEI. This CDR3 comprises 16 residues. The CDR3 region has the DNA TGTGCCAGCAGCACCGCCGGGACTAGCGGGGGGGTGGAGCAGTTCTTC. Translating gives CASSTAGTSGGVEQFF.

Ten or more counts support this clonotype. In DNA form, the CDR3 reads TGCGCCAGCAAGAGGGACAGATTAGATGAAGAGCAGTACTTC. Its protein is CASKRDRLDEEQYF. The chain couples TRBV5-1 to TRBJ2-7, with 7 bases identical to TRBD1. Germline values: CDR1 SGHRS, CDR2 YFSETQ. The V gene end was trimmed by 6 bases and the J gene end by 7 bases; junction bases not matched to a gene: 13. The CDR3 is made up of 14 amino acids.

This clonotype was detected ten times or more. The V gene is TRBV7-2, the J gene TRBJ1-5, with D hard to call. The CDR3 spans 14 residues. Between the trimmed V and J ends, which lost 3 bases and 5 bases, there was a span of 11 bases. CDR1 is SGHTA, CDR2 FQGNSA, per germline. In DNA form, the CDR3 reads TGTGCCAGCAGCTTGAGAAACGTTGATCAGCCCCAGCATTTT. This gives the protein CASSLRNVDQPQHF.

In its sample, this clonotype was seen a few times. The chain uses TRBV5-1 and TRBJ2-5; maybe TRBD2 (5 bases). Trimming left V 2 bases short and J 5 bases short, with 10 bases between. Germline CDR1 and CDR2: SGHRS and YFSETQ. The CDR3 consists of 13 residues. The CDR3 spells CASSLREVETQYF. The CDR3 coding sequence is TGCGCCAGCAGCTTACGGGAAGTGGAGACCCAGTACTTC.

The gene calls are TRBV20-1 and TRBJ1-5; D not resolved. CDR3 length equals 12 residues. Germline CDR1 reads DFQATT; CDR2 reads SNEGSKA (reference sequence). V was clipped by 5 bases and J by 5 bases, with 10 bases between them. The CDR3 region has the DNA TGCAGTGCTTCAGTAGCGGATCAGCCCCAGCATTTT. Encoded protein: CSASVADQPQHF.

The chain combines TRBV4-1 with TRBJ1-2, with D perhaps matching TRBD1 (5 bases). Per germline, CDR1 MGHRA and CDR2 YSYEKL. With 3 bases removed from V and 8 bases from J, the gap between germline ends came to 19 bases. The CDR3 contains 15 residues. For the CDR3, the DNA is TGCGCCAGCAGCCAGCCAGGAGCGGGGCGCTCGGGCTACACCTTC. It codes for CASSQPGAGRSGYTF.